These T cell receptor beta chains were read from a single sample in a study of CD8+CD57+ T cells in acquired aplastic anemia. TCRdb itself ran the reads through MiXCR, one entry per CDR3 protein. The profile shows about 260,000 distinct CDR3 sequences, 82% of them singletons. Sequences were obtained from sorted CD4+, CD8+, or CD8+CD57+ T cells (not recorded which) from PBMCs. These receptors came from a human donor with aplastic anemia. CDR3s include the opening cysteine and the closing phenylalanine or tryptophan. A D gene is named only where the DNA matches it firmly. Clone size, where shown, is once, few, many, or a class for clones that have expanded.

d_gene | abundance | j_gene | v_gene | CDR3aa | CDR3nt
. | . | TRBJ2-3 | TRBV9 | CASGDGGTDTQYSQYF | TGTGCCAGCGGGGACGGGGGCACAGATACGCAGTATTCGCAGTATTTT
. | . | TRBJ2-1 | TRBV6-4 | CASTTSSYNEQFF | TGTGCCAGCACCACTTCTTCCTACAATGAGCAGTTCTTC
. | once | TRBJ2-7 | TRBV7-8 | CASSLQASVEQYF | TGTGCCAGCAGCTTACAGGCTAGTGTCGAGCAGTACTTC
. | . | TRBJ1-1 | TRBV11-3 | CASSWPNTEAFF | TGTGCCAGCAGCTGGCCGAACACTGAAGCTTTCTTT
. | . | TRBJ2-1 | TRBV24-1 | CATSVAGTNYKEQFF | TGTGCCACCAGTGTAGCAGGCACGAACTACAAGGAGCAGTTCTTC
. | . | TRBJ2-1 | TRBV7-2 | CASSLSPRIAQFF | TGTGCCAGCAGCTTGAGCCCCAGGATTGCGCAGTTCTTC
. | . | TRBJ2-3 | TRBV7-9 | CASSSADTQYIGPF | TGTGCCAGCAGCTCCGCAGATACGCAGTATATTGGCCCATTT
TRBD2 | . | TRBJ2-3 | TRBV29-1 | CSSGRAVSTDTQYF | TGCAGCTCGGGGAGGGCGGTGAGCACAGATACGCAGTATTTT
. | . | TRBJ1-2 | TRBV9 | CASRQGLAVHYSF | TGCGCCAGCAGACAAGGCCTTGCAGTTCACTACTCCTTC
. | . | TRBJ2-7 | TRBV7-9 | CASGGAGSYGANF | TGTGCCAGCGGCGGGGCGGGTAGCTACGGGGCCAACTTC
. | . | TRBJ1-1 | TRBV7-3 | CASSLGQPGNFTPFF | TGTGCCAGCAGCTTGGGTCAGCCAGGGAACTTCACCCCTTTCTTT
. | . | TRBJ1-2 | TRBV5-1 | CASSLAAGGRYTF | TGCGCCAGCAGCTTGGCCGCGGGTGGCCGCTACACCTTC
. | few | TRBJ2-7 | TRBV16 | CASSLLEGYEQYF | TGTGCCAGCAGCCTCCTCGAGGGTTACGAGCAGTACTTC
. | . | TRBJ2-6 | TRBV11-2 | CASSRTTLGRGSGANVLTF | TGTGCCAGCAGCCGTACTACTTTGGGACGGGGATCTGGGGCCAACGTCCTGACTTTC
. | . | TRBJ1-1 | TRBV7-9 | CASSTTAGPQVSRTEAFF | TGTGCCAGCAGCACTACAGCCGGGCCCCAGGTTTCGAGGACTGAAGCTTTCTTT
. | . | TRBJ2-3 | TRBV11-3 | CASSLDRSPDTQYF | TGTGCCAGCAGCTTAGATCGAAGTCCCGATACGCAGTATTTT
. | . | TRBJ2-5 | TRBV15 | CATSGPGLPEEQYF | TGTGCCACCAGCGGCCCGGGCCTACCCGAGGAGCAGTACTTC
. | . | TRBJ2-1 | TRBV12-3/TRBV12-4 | CASSQGGGSGQAQQFF | TGTGCCAGCAGCCAGGGGGGCGGAAGCGGTCAGGCTCAGCAGTTCTTC
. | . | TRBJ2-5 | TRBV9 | CATSGARGQGDQYF | TGTGCCACCAGCGGAGCTCGTGGGCAAGGCGACCAGTACTTC
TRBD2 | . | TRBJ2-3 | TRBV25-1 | CASRGGGRNTDKQYF | TGTGCCAGCAGGGGGGGGGGGAGGAACACCGACAAGCAGTATTTT
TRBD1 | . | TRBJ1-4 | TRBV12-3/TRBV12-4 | CACRDRRGEKLFF | TGTGCCTGTAGGGACAGGCGAGGGGAAAAACTGTTTTTT
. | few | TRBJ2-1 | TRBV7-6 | CASSLGSDEQFF | TGTGCCAGCAGCTTGGGGAGCGATGAGCAGTTCTTC
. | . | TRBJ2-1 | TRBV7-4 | CASSLVGREDTQHFF | TGTGCCAGCAGCTTAGTGGGCAGGGAAGACACCCAGCACTTCTTC
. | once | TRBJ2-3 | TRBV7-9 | CASSLVPGALIFEF | TGTGCCAGCAGCTTAGTACCCGGGGCGCTGATTTTTGAATTT
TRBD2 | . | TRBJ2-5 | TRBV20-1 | CSASGGIGETQYF | TGCAGTGCTTCGGGGGGTATAGGAGAGACCCAGTACTTC
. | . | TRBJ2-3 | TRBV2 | CAAGTGGTDTQYF | TGTGCCGCCGGGACTGGGGGAACAGATACGCAGTATTTT
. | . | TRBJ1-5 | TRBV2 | CASGQSSSNQPQHF | TGTGCCAGCGGTCAGTCCAGTAGCAATCAGCCCCAGCATTTT
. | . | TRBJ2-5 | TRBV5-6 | CASSFEKGSQETQYF | TGTGCCAGCAGCTTTGAAAAGGGGTCTCAAGAGACCCAGTACTTC